A single sample gave rise to the 10 T cell receptor beta chains below, sequenced in a study of shared clonotypes between healthy human individuals. Assay used: immunoSEQ multiplex PCR; TCRdb lists only in-frame clones, some missing. The data contain roughly 2.5 million clones, 85% to 95% of them seen just once; the ten biggest clones take up around 0.14%. Sequencing input: naive CD4+ T cells sorted from blood. As to subset: CD45RA+ positively selected. Receptors were obtained from a young man in good health.

The gene calls are TRBV5-1 and TRBJ2-2; weak D call: TRBD1 (6 bases). In germline, CDR1 is SGHRS, CDR2 YFSETQ. V lost 6 bases to trimming and J lost 3 bases, with 15 bases between them. There are 15 residues in the CDR3. The CDR3 here is CASTLDTGYTGELFF. In DNA, the CDR3 is TGCGCCAGCACCTTAGATACAGGGTACACCGGGGAGCTGTTTTTT.

This clone occurred a few times. The CDR3 protein is CAIRGSMNTEAFF. Here the CDR3 DNA reads TGTGCCATCAGGGGAAGTATGAACACTGAAGCTTTCTTT. The V call is TRBV10-3, the J call TRBJ1-1; D not certain. This CDR3 region has 13 residues. The V end lost 6 bases, the J end lost 0 bases, and 8 bases lay between the germline ends. Germline V lookup: CDR1 ENHRY, CDR2 SYGVKD.

This clone was detected once. The J gene is TRBJ1-1, the V gene TRBV28; a possible D gene is TRBD1 (5 bases). The CDR3 loop spans 11 amino acids. Germline loops: CDR1 MDHEN, CDR2 SYDVKM. V lost 2 bases to trimming and J lost 11 bases, with 9 bases between them. The CDR3 here is CASSLGGKAFF. The CDR3 nucleotides are TGTGCCAGCAGTTTAGGGGGGAAGGCTTTCTTT. Combining the CDR3 with reference TRBV28 and TRBJ1-1 gives the whole variable domain DVKVTQSSRYLVKRTGEKVFLECVQDMDHENMFWYRQDPGLGLRLIYFSYDVKMKEKGDIPEGYSVSREKKERFSLILESASTNQTSMYLCASSLGGKAFFGQGTRLTVV.

The V call is TRBV6-6, the J call TRBJ1-5, with unresolved D. Germline V lookup: CDR1 MNHNY, CDR2 SVGAGI (reference sequence). CDR3 length: 13 amino acids. V lost 7 bases and J lost 3, with 10 bases in between. In nucleotides, the CDR3 is TGTGCCAGCAACCGTGGGCCCAATCAGCCCCAGCATTTT. This encodes CASNRGPNQPQHF.

This rearrangement joins TRBV5-1 to TRBJ1-2; D remains ambiguous. The CDR3 runs to 17 residues. Trimming removed 0 bases from V and 6 bases from J, with 21 bases in between. Germline CDR1 and CDR2: SGHRS and YFSETQ. CDR3 DNA: TGCGCCAGCAGCTTGGAAGGTTTTTGGGGTGAGGAGAATGGCTACACCTTC. This encodes CASSLEGFWGEENGYTF.

The chain joins TRBV2 to TRBJ1-2; D possibly corresponds to TRBD1 (6 bases). Per the germline V gene, CDR1 is SNHLY and CDR2 is FYNNEI. V lost 9 bases, J lost 7 bases, and 15 bases lay in between. This CDR3 region has 12 residues. CDR3 protein: CASYREGGGYTF. The CDR3 coding sequence is TGTGCCAGTTACAGGGAAGGAGGTGGCTACACCTTC.

The V and J genes are TRBV7-8 and TRBJ2-3; D gene unclear. The CDR3 is 14 amino acids. Per germline, CDR1 SGHVS and CDR2 FQNEAQ. The V gene lost 5 bases and the J gene lost 0 bases, with 9 bases spanning the gap. The CDR3 loop is CASSPRGSTDTQYF. The CDR3 DNA follows: TGTGCCAGCAGCCCGCGCGGAAGCACAGATACGCAGTATTTT.

The rearrangement links TRBV7-6 to TRBJ2-1; TRBD1 aligns across 9 bases. Germline CDR1 and CDR2: SGHVS and FNYEAQ. The CDR3 covers 16 residues. V was clipped by 1 base and J by 4 bases; unmatched bases: 5. The CDR3 sequence is CASSLGYRGLYNEQFF. Here the CDR3 DNA reads TGTGCCAGCAGCTTAGGGTACAGGGGGCTATACAATGAGCAGTTCTTC.

This clone was counted a few times. The rearrangement joins TRBV28 to TRBJ1-1; D possibly corresponds to TRBD1 (6 bases). Per the germline V gene, CDR1 is MDHEN and CDR2 is SYDVKM. The CDR3 spans 11 residues. V lost 3 bases and J lost 10, with 9 bases in between. The CDR3, as DNA: TGTGCCAGCAGTTTCAGGGGCACAGCTTTCTTT. This codes for CASSFRGTAFF.

For this clone: This specimen includes other DNA sequences encoding the same CDR3. V is TRBV19 and J is TRBJ2-7, with 7 bases lining up with TRBD2. Per the germline V gene, CDR1 is LNHDA and CDR2 is SQIVND (reference sequence). The CDR3 has 12 residues. V lost 5 bases, J lost 3 bases, and 1 base stayed unmatched. The CDR3 bases are TGTGCCAGTAGTGGGGGGGGCTACGAGCAGTACTTC. Translating it yields CASSGGGYEQYF.